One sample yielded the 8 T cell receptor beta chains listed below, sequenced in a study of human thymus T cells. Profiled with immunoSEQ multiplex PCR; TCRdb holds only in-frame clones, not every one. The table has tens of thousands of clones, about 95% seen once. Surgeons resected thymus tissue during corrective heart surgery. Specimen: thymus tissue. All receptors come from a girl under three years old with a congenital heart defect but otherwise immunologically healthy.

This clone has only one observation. CDR3 loop: CASSERNSGETQYF. The CDR3 nucleotides read TGTGCCAGCAGCGAAAGGAATTCGGGAGAGACCCAGTACTTC. This chain joins TRBV27 and TRBJ2-5; D not resolved. The CDR3 is 14 residues long. Trimming took off 6 bases at V and 4 bases at J, with 15 bases between the two ends. From germline, CDR1 is MNHEY and CDR2 SMNVEV (reference sequence).

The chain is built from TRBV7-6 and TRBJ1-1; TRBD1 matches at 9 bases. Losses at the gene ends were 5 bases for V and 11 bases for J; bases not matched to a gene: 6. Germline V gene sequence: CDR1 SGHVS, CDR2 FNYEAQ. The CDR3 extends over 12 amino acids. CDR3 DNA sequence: TGTGCCAGCAGCGTCGCGACAGGGGGTGCTTTCTTT. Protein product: CASSVATGGAFF.

The CDR3 region is CASSQERANTGELFF. Here the CDR3 DNA reads TGCGCCAGCAGCCAAGAGCGGGCGAACACCGGGGAGCTGTTTTTT. The chain joins TRBV4-1 to TRBJ2-2; tentative D call: TRBD2 (5 bases). V was shortened by 0 bases and J by 0 bases, with 5 bases between the two germline ends. Germline V gene sequence: CDR1 MGHRA, CDR2 YSYEKL. This CDR3 has 15 amino acids.

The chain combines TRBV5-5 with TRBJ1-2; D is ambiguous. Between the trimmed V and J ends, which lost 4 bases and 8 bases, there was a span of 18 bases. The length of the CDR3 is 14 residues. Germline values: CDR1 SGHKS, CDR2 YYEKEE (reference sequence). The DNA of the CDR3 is TGTGCCAGCAGCCCGTCGAGCCCCGCCTGCGGCTACACCTTC. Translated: CASSPSSPACGYTF.

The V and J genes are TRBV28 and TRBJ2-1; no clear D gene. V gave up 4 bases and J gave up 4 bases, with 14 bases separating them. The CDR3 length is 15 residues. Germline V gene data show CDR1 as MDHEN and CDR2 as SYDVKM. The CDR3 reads CASSCAQWGYNEQFF. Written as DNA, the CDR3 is TGTGCCAGCAGTTGCGCCCAGTGGGGATACAATGAGCAGTTCTTC.

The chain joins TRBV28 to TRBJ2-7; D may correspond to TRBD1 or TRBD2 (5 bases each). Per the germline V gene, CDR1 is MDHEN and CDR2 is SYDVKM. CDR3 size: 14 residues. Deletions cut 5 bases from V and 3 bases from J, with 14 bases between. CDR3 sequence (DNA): TGTGCCAGCAGTGCCGGGACCCCCGTCTACGAGCAGTACTTC. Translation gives CASSAGTPVYEQYF.

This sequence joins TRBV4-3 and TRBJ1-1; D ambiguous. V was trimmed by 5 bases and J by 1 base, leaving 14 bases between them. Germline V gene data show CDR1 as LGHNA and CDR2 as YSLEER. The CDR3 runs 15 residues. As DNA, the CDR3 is TGCGCCAGCAGCACGGACGGGAAGGGGAACACTGAAGCTTTCTTT. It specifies CASSTDGKGNTEAFF.

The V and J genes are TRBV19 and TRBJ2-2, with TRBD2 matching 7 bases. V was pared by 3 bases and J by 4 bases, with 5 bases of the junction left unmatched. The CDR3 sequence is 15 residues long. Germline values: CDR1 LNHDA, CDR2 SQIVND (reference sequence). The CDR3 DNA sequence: TGTGCCAGTAGTATGGGGGGGTATTCCACCGGGGAGCTGTTTTTT. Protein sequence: CASSMGGYSTGELFF.